Listed here are 17 T cell receptor beta chains from one sample, sequenced in a study of identifying expanded T cells in peripheral blood. The data were produced by immunoSEQ multiplex PCR, yet TCRdb's version contains in-frame clones alone and is incomplete. Of fewer than 110,000 clones listed, 70% to 90% are singletons. The specimen sequenced was blood. The source of these receptors is a person aged 18 to 69 in good health.

The chain carries TRBV19 and TRBJ1-4; D ambiguous. This CDR3 contains 13 residues. From germline, CDR1 is LNHDA and CDR2 SQIVND (reference sequence). V lost 9 bases and J lost 0, with 8 bases in between. CDR3 loop: CASRDATNEKLFF. CDR3 nucleotide sequence: TGTGCCAGCCGAGACGCAACTAATGAAAAACTGTTTTTT.

V gene TRBV11-2 combines with J gene TRBJ1-1; D gene unclear. This CDR3 is 14 amino acids long. V lost 4 bases and J lost 1, with 10 bases in between. Germline loops: CDR1 SGHAT, CDR2 FQNNGV. Here the CDR3 DNA reads TGTGCCAGCAGCTCCCCTTGGGGGAACACTGAAGCTTTCTTT. Its translation is CASSSPWGNTEAFF.

The chain is built from TRBV25-1 and TRBJ2-1; the D gene is possibly TRBD2 (5 bases). Deletions cut 6 bases from V and 3 bases from J, with 9 bases between. CDR1 and CDR2 (germline): MGHDK, SYGVNS. This CDR3 is built from 13 residues. The CDR3 is CASSLRGYNEQFF. CDR3 nucleotide sequence: TGTGCCAGCAGCCTACGGGGCTACAATGAGCAGTTCTTC.

The chain uses TRBV7-2 and TRBJ1-3; D not resolved. The CDR3 covers 14 residues. CDR1 SGHTA and CDR2 FQGNSA come from the germline V gene. Between the trimmed V and J ends, which lost 0 bases and 0 bases, there was a span of 3 bases. The CDR3 loop is CASSLANSGNTIYF. The CDR3 coding sequence is TGTGCCAGCAGCTTAGCCAACTCTGGAAACACCATATATTTT.

The rearrangement links TRBV7-8 to TRBJ1-3; 8 bases are shared with TRBD1. Germline-derived CDR1 and CDR2 are SGHVS and FQNEAQ. Germline trimming cut 5 bases from V and 0 bases from J; bases unmatched to any gene: 3. CDR3 size: 15 residues. This CDR3 reads CASSRDRISGNTIYF. The CDR3, as DNA: TGTGCCAGCAGCCGGGACAGGATCTCTGGAAACACCATATATTTT.

In this sample, this clone is medium-sized. The rearrangement uses TRBV4-3 and TRBJ2-6; possibly TRBD1 for D (6 bases). The CDR3 is 19 residues long. Germline loops: CDR1 LGHNA, CDR2 YSLEER. Trimming took 1 base from V and 0 from J, leaving 16 bases between them. The CDR3 loop reads CASSQGTQGPSSGANVLTF. CDR3 DNA: TGCGCCAGCAGCCAAGGAACTCAGGGGCCGAGCTCTGGGGCCAACGTCCTGACTTTC.

This clone was recorded many times. V is TRBV27 and J is TRBJ2-7, with D perhaps matching TRBD1 (6 bases). Trimming removed 7 bases at V and 1 base at J, with 14 bases between. This CDR3 region has 14 residues. Germline assignment: CDR1 MNHEY and CDR2 SMNVEV (reference sequence). The CDR3 region is CASKWAGASYEQYF. CDR3 DNA sequence: TGTGCCAGCAAGTGGGCAGGGGCGTCCTACGAGCAGTACTTC.

This clone was counted a few times. The J gene is TRBJ2-7, the V gene TRBV30; D may be TRBD1 or TRBD2 (5 bases each). Deletions cut 1 base from V and 2 bases from J, with 12 bases between. This CDR3 region has 14 residues. CDR1 and CDR2 (germline): GTSNPN, SVGIG (reference sequence). The CDR3 coding sequence is TGTGCCTGGAGTGGTGGGACGGTAACCTACGAGCAGTACTTC. It is translated as CAWSGGTVTYEQYF.

The V and J genes are TRBV29-1 and TRBJ2-4; D possibly uses TRBD1 or TRBD2 (6 bases each). The V and J ends lost 1 base and 4 bases respectively, with 17 bases between them. This CDR3 is 16 amino acids long. From germline, CDR1 is SQVTM and CDR2 ANQGSEA. The CDR3 region has the DNA TGCAGCGTTGAAGGAGGGGGGCGACTAGGTAAAAACATTCAGTACTTC. It specifies CSVEGGGRLGKNIQYF. Drawing the rest from reference TRBV29-1 and TRBJ2-4, the complete variable domain is SAVISQKPSRDICQRGTSLTIQCQVDSQVTMMFWYRQQPGQSLTLIATANQGSEATYESGFVIDKFPISRPNLTFSTLTVSNMSPEDSSIYLCSVEGGGRLGKNIQYFGAGTRLSVL.

The DNA for the CDR3 is TGTGCCAGCAGTAGGGGGAGGCAGACCCAGTACTTC. It encodes CASSRGRQTQYF. V usage is TRBV6-6 and J usage is TRBJ2-5; D may correspond to TRBD1 or TRBD2 (6 bases each). Deletions cut 5 bases from V and 6 bases from J, with 10 bases between. From germline, CDR1 is MNHNY and CDR2 SVGAGI (reference sequence). This CDR3 is 12 amino acids long.

The chain employs TRBV11-2 and TRBJ2-1; 7 positions agree with TRBD1. There are 18 residues in the CDR3. Germline loops: CDR1 SGHAT, CDR2 FQNNGV. J lost 3 bases, V lost 4 bases, and 15 bases had no gene match. The CDR3 sequence: CASSSLRPGTVYYNEQFF. The CDR3 nucleotides are TGTGCCAGCAGCTCTCTCCGCCCCGGGACAGTTTACTACAATGAGCAGTTCTTC.

The rearrangement uses TRBV11-2 and TRBJ2-2; D is perhaps TRBD1 or TRBD2 (5 bases each). V was cut by 0 bases and J by 5 bases, with 10 bases left in between. The CDR3 sequence is 15 residues long. Germline CDR1 is SGHAT and CDR2 is FQNNGV. This chain's CDR3 is CASSLEREGTGELFF. The CDR3, as DNA: TGTGCCAGCAGCTTAGAACGCGAGGGGACCGGGGAGCTGTTTTTT.

The rearrangement uses TRBV6-5 and TRBJ2-5; 7 nucleotides match TRBD2. Germline CDR1 and CDR2: MNHEY and SVGAGI. The CDR3 extends over 13 amino acids. The V segment lost 6 bases and the J segment 5 bases; nucleotides outside the gene matches: 6. The CDR3 is CASRSLAWETQYF. The CDR3 nucleotides are TGTGCCAGCAGGTCACTAGCGTGGGAGACCCAGTACTTC.

The chain couples TRBV7-2 to TRBJ1-2; D may be TRBD1 (5 bases). Trimming took off 1 base at V and 5 bases at J, with 14 bases between the two ends. Germline CDR1 is SGHTA and CDR2 is FQGNSA. The CDR3 totals 15 residues. CDR3 in DNA: TGTGCCAGCAGCTTAGTTTATGGGGCGAGTTATGGCTACACCTTC. Translating it yields CASSLVYGASYGYTF.

This rearrangement joins TRBV28 to TRBJ2-7; D remains unclear. The V gene's germline CDR1 is MDHEN and CDR2 SYDVKM. This CDR3 is built from 11 residues. V lost 5 bases to trimming and J lost 2 bases, with 4 bases between them. The CDR3 here is CASSTPYEQYF. CDR3 sequence (DNA): TGTGCCAGCAGTACCCCCTACGAGCAGTACTTC.

The chain carries TRBV6-5 and TRBJ2-1; D might be TRBD2 (7 bases). The CDR3 is made up of 15 amino acids. Trimming took 5 bases from V and 2 from J, leaving 13 bases between them. Germline lookup yields CDR1 MNHEY and CDR2 SVGAGI. The CDR3 loop is CASSHGGATYNEQFF. The CDR3 DNA reads as TGTGCCAGCAGTCATGGGGGGGCCACCTACAATGAGCAGTTCTTC.

This sequence joins TRBV4-3 and TRBJ1-2; TRBD1 matches at 8 bases. The CDR3 totals 17 residues. Per the germline V gene, CDR1 is LGHNA and CDR2 is YSLEER. With V trimmed by 1 base and J by 4 bases, 11 bases remained unmatched. As DNA, the CDR3 is TGCGCCAGCAGCCAAGGTCTATGGGACAGGATGTTCTATGGCTACACCTTC. Protein product: CASSQGLWDRMFYGYTF.